The 10 T cell receptor beta chains below come from one sample, sequenced in a study of OX40 agonist ivuxolimab in advanced cancers. Libraries were constructed by the immunoSEQ multiplex PCR assay. TCRdb mirrors the immuneACCESS table, restricted to in-frame sequences. Some clones are absent from its copies; in checked studies, under half trace to an unresolved V gene, and the reason for the others is unknown. This sample holds some 55,000 clones; about four fifths were observed only once. The ten most abundant clones make up about 13% of the sample. The input for sequencing was CD4+ or CD8+ T cells sorted from blood, taken in a trial of the OX40 agonist ivuxolimab. These receptor sequences come from an adult with an advanced solid tumor such as melanoma, head and neck, liver or kidney cancer.

The CDR3 DNA reads TGTGCCAGCACCCGACAGAGCTCCTACAATGAGCAGTTCTTC. It yields the protein CASTRQSSYNEQFF. The genes are TRBV5-4 and TRBJ2-1, with D perhaps TRBD1 (5 bases). The CDR3 runs 14 residues. Germline V CDR1 and CDR2: SGHNT, YYREEE (reference sequence). V was trimmed by 6 bases and J by 0 bases, leaving 10 bases between them. The full variable domain, rest sourced from reference TRBV5-4 and TRBJ2-1, is ETGVTQSPTHLIKTRGQQVTLRCSSQSGHNTVSWYQQALGQGPQFIFQYYREEENGRGNFPPRFSGLQFPNYSSELNVNALELDDSALYLCASTRQSSYNEQFFGPGTRLTVL.

This clone was seen a few times. The chain couples TRBV19 to TRBJ1-5; 9 bases align to TRBD1. Trimming took 5 bases from V and 3 from J; bases not matched to a gene: 14. This CDR3 has 18 amino acids. Germline assignment: CDR1 LNHDA and CDR2 SQIVND (reference sequence). The CDR3 DNA reads as TGTGCCAGTAGTCCCGACAGGGGGTCACCCTACACCAATCAGCCCCAGCATTTT. Amino acid sequence: CASSPDRGSPYTNQPQHF.

This rearrangement joins TRBV2 to TRBJ1-1; unclear D gene. Germline V lookup: CDR1 SNHLY, CDR2 FYNNEI. The CDR3 length is 15 residues. Trimming shortened V by 6 bases and J by 0 bases, and 14 bases separated the two germline ends. The CDR3 region is CASRFREGMNTEAFF. DNA of the CDR3: TGTGCCAGCAGGTTTAGGGAGGGCATGAACACTGAAGCTTTCTTT.

This clone was observed a handful of times. The CDR3 sequence is CASSFSTSSPLHF. CDR3 in DNA: TGTGCCAGCAGCTTCTCCACAAGCTCACCCCTCCACTTT. V gene TRBV11-2 combines with J gene TRBJ1-6; no firm D call. Germline lookup yields CDR1 SGHAT and CDR2 FQNNGV. The CDR3 has 13 residues. With 3 bases removed from V and 10 bases from J, the gap between germline ends came to 10 bases.

The chain is built from TRBV9 and TRBJ2-1; 9 bases agree with TRBD2. CDR1 and CDR2 (germline): SGDLS, YYNGEE. This CDR3 is 18 amino acids long. V shed 0 bases and J 0 bases; nucleotides not matched to a gene: 7. The CDR3: CASSVEGTSRSSYNEQFF. The CDR3 region has the DNA TGTGCCAGCAGCGTAGAGGGGACTAGCCGGAGCTCCTACAATGAGCAGTTCTTC.

The J gene is TRBJ2-5, the V gene TRBV6-6; TRBD2 matches at 9 bases. The CDR3 is 16 residues long. With V trimmed by 2 bases and J by 1 base, 5 bases remained unmatched. Germline V gene data show CDR1 as MNHNY and CDR2 as SVGAGI (reference sequence). The CDR3 here is CASSYRASGTQETQYF. Here the CDR3 DNA reads TGTGCCAGCAGTTACCGGGCTAGCGGGACCCAAGAGACCCAGTACTTC.

The chain recombines TRBV19 with TRBJ1-5; possibly TRBD1 for D (6 bases). Trimming cost V 4 bases and J 1 base, with 14 bases left between them. In germline, CDR1 is LNHDA, CDR2 SQIVND (reference sequence). The CDR3 length is 16 residues. The CDR3 coding sequence is TGTGCCAGTAGTAAACCCAGGGGAGGAAGCAATCAGCCCCAGCATTTT. Translated, it gives CASSKPRGGSNQPQHF.

The CDR3 region is CASSVGVGTDTQYF. For the CDR3, the DNA is TGTGCCAGCAGCGTAGGGGTCGGCACAGATACGCAGTATTTT. The chain carries TRBV9 and TRBJ2-3; no clear D gene. V was cut by 0 bases and J by 1 base, with 6 bases left in between. Germline V lookup: CDR1 SGDLS, CDR2 YYNGEE. This CDR3 spans 14 amino acids. The complete variable domain, with remaining parts taken from reference TRBV9 and TRBJ2-3, reads DSGVTQTPKHLITATGQRVTLRCSPRSGDLSVYWYQQSLDQGLQFLIQYYNGEERAKGNILERFSAQQFPDLHSELNLSSLELGDSALYFCASSVGVGTDTQYFGPGTRLTVL.

This chain uses TRBV6-5 with TRBJ2-7; 11 bases line up with TRBD2. Germline V gene lookup returns CDR1 MNHEY and CDR2 SVGAGI. The CDR3 length is 15 residues. Trimming took 6 bases from V and 0 from J; bases not matched to a gene: 4. Here the CDR3 reads CASRKGTSGSYEQYF. CDR3 DNA: TGTGCCAGCAGAAAAGGGACTAGCGGCTCCTACGAGCAGTACTTC.

This clone has just one count. The V gene is TRBV15, the J gene TRBJ2-1; 11 nucleotides line up with TRBD2. V gave up 9 bases and J gave up 8 bases; unmatched junction bases: 9. The CDR3 loop spans 14 amino acids. In germline, CDR1 is LNHNV, CDR2 YYDKDF (reference sequence). The CDR3 sequence: CATSGRVTGDEQFF. The CDR3 DNA follows: TGTGCCACTAGCGGGAGGGTCACAGGCGATGAGCAGTTCTTC.